This T cell receptor (beta chain) was identified in a study of ipilimumab plus nivolumab after autologous stem cell transplantation. Clones were read by immunoSEQ multiplex PCR, and TCRdb kept only the in-frame ones, dropping some. The table records fewer than 95,000 clones, about 83% of them present only once. This CDR3 contains 13 residues. Per the germline V gene, CDR1 is LNHDA and CDR2 is SQIVND (reference sequence). Trimming stripped 3 bases from V and 8 bases from J, with 13 bases between. This TCR was recovered from a male donor with diffuse large B-cell lymphoma. The chain has TRBV19 and TRBJ1-2; D may be TRBD1 (6 bases). Sequenced material: PBMCs, taken in a trial of ipilimumab plus nivolumab as post-transplant consolidation. For the CDR3, the DNA is TGTGCCAGTAGTATCAGGGGAGGGGTCGGCTACACCTTC. This codes for CASSIRGGVGYTF.